This TCR beta chain came from a study of T cells expressing NK-cell markers. Study-level background: Researchers got TCR beta repertoires out of sorted CD3+CD56+NKG2C+, CD3+CD56+NKG2C- and CD3+CD56-NKG2C+ T cells.

Study results and limitations: As a fraction of CD8+ T cells, dominant NKG2C+ clonotypes reached roughly 1.0-7.5% in six donors.

A remark on this clonotype: The antigen is not known.

The CDR3 is made up of 18 amino acids. The germline V gene has CDR1 MNHEY and CDR2 SVGAGI. TCRdb processed the 5' RACE reads again and assigns one entry to each CDR3 protein, with no DNA. The table lists 200,000 to 300,000 distinct CDR3 sequences. This receptor was identified in a woman aged 18-70 years in good health. The chain combines TRBV6-5 with TRBJ1-5; checking the TCRdb D call of TRBD1 is not possible without DNA. Sequencing used blood T cells: a sorted CD56 or NKG2C T cell subset, CD4+ or CD8+ T cells, or bulk PBMC T cells (not recorded which). CDR3 residues: CASSPEVGAGGSNQPQHF.